This TCR beta chain was captured in a study of CD8 T cells in ankylosing spondylitis. Study results and caveats: A subset of motif variants has previously been described in the synovial fluid and blood of reactive arthritis. What appeared characteristic of ankylosing spondylitis blood was a TCR beta motif of fewer than ten highly homologous variants.

The CDR3 is 17 residues long. Germline values: CDR1 LGHDT, CDR2 YNNKEL (reference sequence). Trimming stripped 6 bases from V and 4 bases from J, with 21 bases between. Each CDR3 protein gets one entry after TCRdb re-called the 5' RACE reads with MiXCR. Of roughly 370,000 distinct CDR3 sequences in the sample, around 22% were seen once. This clonotype was detected a few times. Antigen: not known. Sample: blood, either unsorted or a sorted T cell fraction (not recorded which). The chain uses TRBV3-1 and TRBJ2-2; TRBD2 is a possible D gene (6 bases). This receptor was obtained from a male donor with ankylosing spondylitis. CDR3 bases: TGTGCCAGCAGACCCACCATCGGGGGAGGACTCACCGGGGAGCTGTTTTTT. It specifies CASRPTIGGGLTGELFF. The variable domain in full, completed from reference TRBV3-1 and TRBJ2-2, reads DTAVSQTPKYLVTQMGNDKSIKCEQNLGHDTMYWYKQDSKKFLKIMFSYNNKELIINETVPNRFSPKSPDKAHLNLHINSLELGDSAVYFCASRPTIGGGLTGELFFGEGSRLTVL.